This is a list of T cell receptor beta chains from one sample in a study of CD8+ T cells in alopecia areata. Measured with immunoSEQ multiplex PCR; TCRdb has only the in-frame clones, and not every one. Of fewer than 150,000 clones detected, roughly 68% appear once; the ten largest clones hold approximately 3%. The sample was CD4+ T cells sorted from blood. These receptor sequences come from a human donor in good health. Both conserved end residues are part of each CDR3. A D gene is named only where the DNA matches it firmly. Expanded clones are given a class, and other clones once, few, many or no size at all.

j_gene | abundance | v_gene | len | d_gene | CDR3nt | CDR3aa
TRBJ2-5 | - | TRBV19 | 12 | - | TGTGCCAGTAGTATCCATGGAGAGACCCAGTACTTC | CASSIHGETQYF
TRBJ1-2 | - | TRBV4-1 | 14 | - | TGCGCCAGCAGCCAAGTATCGGGGAACTATGGCTACACCTTC | CASSQVSGNYGYTF
TRBJ1-4 | - | TRBV15 | 14 | - | TGTGCCACCAGCAGAGATACGGTTGACAGGAAACTGTTTTTT | CATSRDTVDRKLFF
TRBJ2-1 | few | TRBV11-2 | 16 | - | TGTGCCAGCAGCTTAACGTTGGACGGTACCTACAATGAGCAGTTCTTC | CASSLTLDGTYNEQFF
TRBJ1-1 | few | TRBV25-1 | 13 | - | TGTGCCAGCACCGTTACGTGGAACACTGAAGCTTTCTTT | CASTVTWNTEAFF
TRBJ2-5 | - | TRBV6-6 | 14 | TRBD2 | TGTGCCAGCAGTTACTCGGGCGGGGGTGAGACCCAGTACTTC | CASSYSGGGETQYF
TRBJ1-2 | - | TRBV29-1 | 12 | - | TGCAGCGCGTCGGGGTCCAACTATGGCTACACCTTC | CSASGSNYGYTF
TRBJ2-5 | - | TRBV2 | 13 | - | TGTGCCAGCAGTGGGGTCTCGAAAGAGACCCAGTACTTC | CASSGVSKETQYF
TRBJ1-2 | - | TRBV4-1 | 15 | - | TGCGCCAGCAGCCAAGTTCACGTCCTAAACTATGGCTACACCTTC | CASSQVHVLNYGYTF
TRBJ2-5 | - | TRBV15 | 16 | - | TGTGCCACCAGCAGTCCCGGGACAACCTCCCGAGAGACCCAGTACTTC | CATSSPGTTSRETQYF
TRBJ2-1 | - | TRBV4-1 | 15 | - | TGCGCCAGCAGCCATAAAATAGGTGGCTACAATGAGCAGTTCTTC | CASSHKIGGYNEQFF
TRBJ1-2 | - | TRBV9 | 15 | TRBD1 | TGTGCCAGCAGCGTATCGACAGGGTATAACTATGGCTACACCTTC | CASSVSTGYNYGYTF
TRBJ1-6 | - | TRBV27 | 14 | TRBD1 | TGTGCCAGCGCGACAGACAGGGCGAATTCACCCCTCCACTTT | CASATDRANSPLHF
TRBJ1-1 | - | TRBV29-1 | 13 | TRBD1 | TGCAGCGTTCGCAGGGGGCGCGGCACTGAAGCTTTCTTT | CSVRRGRGTEAFF
TRBJ2-1 | - | TRBV29-1 | 14 | TRBD2 | TGCAGCGTTGAAGCGGCGGGGGGAGTCGATGAGCAGTTCTTC | CSVEAAGGVDEQFF
TRBJ2-6 | - | TRBV5-1 | 19 | TRBD2 | TGCGCCAGCAGCTTGGGAGGTATCGGGAGGCTCTCTGGGGCCAACGTCCTGACTTTC | CASSLGGIGRLSGANVLTF
TRBJ1-2 | - | TRBV30 | 13 | TRBD1 | TGTGCCTGGAGACTACAGGGGAACTATGGCTACACCTTC | CAWRLQGNYGYTF
TRBJ2-1 | - | TRBV29-1 | 11 | - | TGCAGCGTTGCGGAGGTGGATGAGCAGTTCTTC | CSVAEVDEQFF
TRBJ2-5 | - | TRBV27 | 15 | TRBD2 | TGTGCCAGCAGTTTATCAGCGGGGGGCGGTCAGACCCAGTACTTC | CASSLSAGGGQTQYF
TRBJ2-5 | - | TRBV4-2 | 13 | - | TGTGCCAGCAACGGGATGGCTGAGGAGACCCAGTACTTC | CASNGMAEETQYF
TRBJ1-4 | few | TRBV4-1 | 15 | TRBD1 | TGCGCCAGCAGCCTCGCCGGGACAGGGAACGAAAAACTGTTTTTT | CASSLAGTGNEKLFF
TRBJ2-5 | - | TRBV6-5 | 13 | TRBD1 | TGTGCCAGCAGATACAGGGGGCAGGAGACCCAGTACTTC | CASRYRGQETQYF
TRBJ1-1 | - | TRBV18 | 16 | - | TGTGCCAGCTCACCCGCCACCCCGGTCCTGAACACTGAAGCTTTCTTT | CASSPATPVLNTEAFF
TRBJ2-5 | - | TRBV5-6 | 15 | TRBD1 | TGTGCCAGCAGCTTATGGACAGGGGCGGGGAAGACCCAGTACTTC | CASSLWTGAGKTQYF
TRBJ1-2 | - | TRBV7-9 | 12 | - | TGTGCCAGCAGCCACCCAAACTATGGCTACACCTTC | CASSHPNYGYTF
TRBJ1-1 | - | TRBV5-1 | 14 | TRBD1 | TGCGCCAGCAGCGAACAGGGGTTGGGCACTGAAGCTTTCTTT | CASSEQGLGTEAFF
TRBJ1-6 | - | TRBV30 | 14 | - | TGTGCCTGGAGTCTAACAGGGAACTTGACACCCCTCCACTTT | CAWSLTGNLTPLHF
TRBJ1-4 | - | TRBV5-1 | 16 | - | TGCGCCAGCAGCTTGGCCGGGCCGGATACTAATGAAAAACTGTTTTTT | CASSLAGPDTNEKLFF